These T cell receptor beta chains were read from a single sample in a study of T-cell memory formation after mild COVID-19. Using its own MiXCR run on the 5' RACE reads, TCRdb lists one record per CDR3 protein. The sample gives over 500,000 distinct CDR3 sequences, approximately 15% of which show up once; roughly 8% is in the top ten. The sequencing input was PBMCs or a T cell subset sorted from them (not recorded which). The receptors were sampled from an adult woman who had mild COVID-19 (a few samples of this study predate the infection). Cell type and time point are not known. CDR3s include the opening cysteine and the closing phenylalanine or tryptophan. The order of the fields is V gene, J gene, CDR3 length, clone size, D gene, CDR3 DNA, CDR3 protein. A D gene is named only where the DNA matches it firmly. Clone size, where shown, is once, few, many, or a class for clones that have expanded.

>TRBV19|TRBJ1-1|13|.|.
TGTGCCAGTAGTATAGCAGGGGTTACTGAAGCTTTCTTT
CASSIAGVTEAFF
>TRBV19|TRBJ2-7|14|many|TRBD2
TGTGCCAGTAAGCCCGTAGCGGGAGGCTACGAGCAGTACTTC
CASKPVAGGYEQYF
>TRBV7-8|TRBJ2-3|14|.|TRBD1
TGTGCCACCCTACGGGACAGGGCCCCCTATACGCAGTATTTT
CATLRDRAPYTQYF
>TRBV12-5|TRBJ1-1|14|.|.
TGTGCTAGTGGTTTGTATCAATTGAACACTGAAGCTTTCTTT
CASGLYQLNTEAFF
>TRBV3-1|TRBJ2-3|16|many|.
TGTGCCAGCAGCCAAGAGATAAAAACGATGGGAGATACGCAGTATTTT
CASSQEIKTMGDTQYF
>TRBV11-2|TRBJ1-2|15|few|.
TGTGCCAGCAGCTTAGTGGAGGACGGCGGGTATGGCTACACCTTC
CASSLVEDGGYGYTF
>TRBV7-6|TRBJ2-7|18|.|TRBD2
TGTGCCAGCAGCTTAGGGGTCGGGACTAGCGGGAGTGGTTACGAGCAGTACTTC
CASSLGVGTSGSGYEQYF
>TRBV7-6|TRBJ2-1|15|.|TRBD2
TGTGCCAGCAGCCGAGCGGGGTCCGGCTACAATGAGCAGTTCTTC
CASSRAGSGYNEQFF
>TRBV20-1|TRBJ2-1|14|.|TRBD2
TGCAGTGCTAGAAGGCGGGGGGTCTACAATGAGCAGTTCTTC
CSARRRGVYNEQFF
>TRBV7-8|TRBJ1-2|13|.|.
TGTGCCAGCAGCTTAGTAGATACCTATGGCTACACCTTC
CASSLVDTYGYTF
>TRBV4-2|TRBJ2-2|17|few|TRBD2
TGTGCCAGCAGCCAAGGACTAGCGGGAGTTGGTACCGGGGAGCTGTTTTTT
CASSQGLAGVGTGELFF
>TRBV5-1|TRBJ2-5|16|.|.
TGCGCCAGCAGCTTGGACGGCAGGGCAAACCAAGAGACCCAGTACTTC
CASSLDGRANQETQYF
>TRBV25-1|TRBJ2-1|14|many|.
TGTGCCAGCAGTGAATATGAGGGATACAATGAGCAGTTCTTC
CASSEYEGYNEQFF
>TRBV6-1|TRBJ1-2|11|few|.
TGTGCCAGCAGTGAGTTTAATGGCTACACCTTC
CASSEFNGYTF
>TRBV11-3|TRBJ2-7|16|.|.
TGTGCCAGCAGCTCTACTCGGGCGGGGTTCTCCTACGAGCAGTACTTC
CASSSTRAGFSYEQYF
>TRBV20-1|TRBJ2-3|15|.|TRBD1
TGCAGTGCTATTACGGACAGGACTAGCACAGATACGCAGTATTTT
CSAITDRTSTDTQYF
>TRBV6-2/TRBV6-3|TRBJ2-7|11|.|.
TGTGCCAGCAGTAAGGACTACGAGCAGTACTTC
CASSKDYEQYF